Included here is one TCR beta chain sequence, with context. The CDR3 spans 16 residues. Germline V gene data show CDR1 as SGHTA and CDR2 as FQGNSA. J lost 2 bases, V lost 2 bases, and 5 bases had no gene match. The data originate from a study of blood T cell repertoires in COVID-19. For the study at large: Sources were T cells, B-cell-depleted T cells, or PBMCs; the material itself was cDNA or gDNA.

Seattle patients were enrolled during active infection and followed longitudinally. Source study methods: Estimates of nucleated cell counts were drawn from the amplification of reference gene primers. Only in-frame clones appear in the TCRdb table, and some are missing; sequencing was by immunoSEQ multiplex PCR. V and J calls and clone size are copied from that table; D and trimming were computed from the DNA. The table lists 200,000 to 250,000 clones, approximately 90% of them singletons, with roughly 3% in the top ten. The chain joins TRBV7-2 to TRBJ1-5; 8 nucleotides match TRBD1. The TCR originated in a man between 25 and 39 years old with COVID-19, enrolled during active disease. The sequenced material came from peripheral blood. For the CDR3, the DNA is TGTGCCAGCAGCTTATCAGGGGGCGGCGGCAATCAGCCCCAGCATTTT. This encodes CASSLSGGGGNQPQHF.